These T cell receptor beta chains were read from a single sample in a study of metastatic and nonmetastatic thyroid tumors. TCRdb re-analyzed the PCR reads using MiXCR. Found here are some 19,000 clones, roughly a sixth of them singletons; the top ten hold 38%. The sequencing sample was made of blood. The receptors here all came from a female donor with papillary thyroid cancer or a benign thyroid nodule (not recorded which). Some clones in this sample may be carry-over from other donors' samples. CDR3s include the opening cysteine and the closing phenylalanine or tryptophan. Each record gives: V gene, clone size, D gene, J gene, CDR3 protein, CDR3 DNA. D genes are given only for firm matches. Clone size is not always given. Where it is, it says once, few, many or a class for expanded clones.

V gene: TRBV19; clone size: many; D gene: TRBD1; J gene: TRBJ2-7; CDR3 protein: CASSITDRASYEQYF; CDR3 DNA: TGTGCCAGTAGTATAACGGACAGGGCATCCTACGAGCAGTACTTC
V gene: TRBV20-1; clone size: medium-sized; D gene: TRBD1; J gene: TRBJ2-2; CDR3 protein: CSASPGQGGPRSTGELFF; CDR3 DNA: TGCAGTGCTAGCCCGGGACAGGGGGGTCCCCGGAGCACCGGGGAGCTGTTTTTT
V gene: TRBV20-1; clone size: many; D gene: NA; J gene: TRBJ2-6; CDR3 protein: CSASSGGANVLTF; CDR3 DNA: TGCAGTGCTTCCTCGGGAGGGGCCAACGTCCTGACTTTC
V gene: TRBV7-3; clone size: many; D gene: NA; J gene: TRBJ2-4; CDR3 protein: CASSPTGGRLYF; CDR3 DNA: TGTGCCAGCAGCCCCACGGGGGGCCGGTTGTACTTC
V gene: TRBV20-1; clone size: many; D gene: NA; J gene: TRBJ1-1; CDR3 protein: CSAPVGGGNTEAFF; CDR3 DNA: TGCAGTGCACCCGTGGGGGGAGGGAACACTGAAGCTTTCTTT
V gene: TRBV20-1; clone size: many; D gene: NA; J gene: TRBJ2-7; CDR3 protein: CSARDREYEQYF; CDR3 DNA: TGCAGTGCTAGAGATCGGGAGTACGAGCAGTACTTC
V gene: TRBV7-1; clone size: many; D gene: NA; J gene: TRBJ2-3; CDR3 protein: CASSSPGQGFGRALTDTQYF; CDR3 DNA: TGTGCCAGCAGCTCCCCCGGACAGGGTTTCGGGAGGGCCCTCACAGATACGCAGTATTTT
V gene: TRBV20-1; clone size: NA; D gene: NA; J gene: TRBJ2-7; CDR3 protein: CSAREGSDFEQYF; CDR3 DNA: TGCAGTGCTAGAGAGGGGTCAGATTTCGAGCAGTACTTC
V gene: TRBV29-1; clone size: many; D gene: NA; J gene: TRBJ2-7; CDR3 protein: CSVARGNYEQYF; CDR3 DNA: TGCAGCGTTGCCAGAGGAAACTACGAGCAGTACTTC
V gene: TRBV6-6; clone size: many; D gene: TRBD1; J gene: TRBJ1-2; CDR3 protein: CASSYLRTGGGYGYTF; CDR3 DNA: TGTGCCAGCAGTTACCTTCGGACAGGGGGAGGATATGGCTACACCTTC
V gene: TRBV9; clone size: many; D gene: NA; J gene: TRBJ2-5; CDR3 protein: CASSVEQGSGETQYF; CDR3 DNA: TGTGCCAGCAGCGTAGAACAGGGATCAGGAGAGACCCAGTACTTC
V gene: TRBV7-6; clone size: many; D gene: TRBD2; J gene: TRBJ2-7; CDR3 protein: CASSLESGRAGYEQYF; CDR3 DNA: TGTGCCAGCAGCTTAGAGTCCGGGAGGGCGGGCTACGAGCAGTACTTC
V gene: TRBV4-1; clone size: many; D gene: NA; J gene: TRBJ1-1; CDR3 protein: CASSQVDRNTVEAFF; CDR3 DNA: TGCGCCAGCAGCCAAGTTGATAGGAATACTGTTGAAGCTTTCTTT
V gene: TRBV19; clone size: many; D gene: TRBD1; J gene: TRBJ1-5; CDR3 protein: CASSAGQGAVSNQPQHF; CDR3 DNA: TGTGCCAGTAGTGCCGGACAGGGGGCGGTGAGCAATCAGCCCCAGCATTTT
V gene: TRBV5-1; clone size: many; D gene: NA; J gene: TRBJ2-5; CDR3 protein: CASSLWSTIQETQYF; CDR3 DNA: TGCGCCAGCAGCTTGTGGTCGACCATACAAGAGACCCAGTACTTC
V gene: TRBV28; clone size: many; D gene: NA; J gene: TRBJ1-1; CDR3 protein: CASSLTPGAGRAEAFF; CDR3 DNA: TGTGCCAGCAGCCTAACCCCGGGGGCCGGGCGGGCTGAAGCTTTCTTT
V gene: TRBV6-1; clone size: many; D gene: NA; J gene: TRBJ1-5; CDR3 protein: CASSESRDTRRWPNQPQHF; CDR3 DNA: TGTGCCAGCAGTGAATCCCGGGACACAAGAAGGTGGCCTAATCAGCCCCAGCATTTT
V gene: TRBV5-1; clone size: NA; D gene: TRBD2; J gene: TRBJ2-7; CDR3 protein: CASSSGTSGPKQYF; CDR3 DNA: TGCGCCAGCAGCTCCGGGACTAGCGGACCTAAGCAGTACTTC
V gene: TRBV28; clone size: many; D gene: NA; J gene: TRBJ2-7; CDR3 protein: CASSLGLRFPQYF; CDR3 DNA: TGTGCCAGCAGTTTAGGTCTCCGGTTTCCGCAGTACTTC
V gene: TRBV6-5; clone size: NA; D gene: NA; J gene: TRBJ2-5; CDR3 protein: CASSYSEGEGRETQYF; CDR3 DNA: TGTGCCAGCAGTTACTCGGAGGGAGAGGGAAGGGAGACCCAGTACTTC
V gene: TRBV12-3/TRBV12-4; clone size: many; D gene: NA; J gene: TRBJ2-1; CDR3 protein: CASREDRSSYNEQFF; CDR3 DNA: TGTGCCAGCAGGGAAGACAGGAGCTCCTACAATGAGCAGTTCTTC
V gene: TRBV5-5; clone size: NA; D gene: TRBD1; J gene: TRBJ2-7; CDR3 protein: CASSRETGTAYEQYF; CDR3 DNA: TGTGCCAGCAGCCGAGAGACAGGGACCGCCTACGAGCAGTACTTC
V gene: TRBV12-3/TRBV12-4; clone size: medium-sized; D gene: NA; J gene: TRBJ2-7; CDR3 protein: CASSPDSYEQYF; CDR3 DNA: TGTGCCAGCAGTCCCGACTCCTACGAGCAGTACTTC
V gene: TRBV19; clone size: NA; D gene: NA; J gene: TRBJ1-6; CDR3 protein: CASSIGGLNSPLHF; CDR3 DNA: TGTGCCAGTAGTATAGGGGGTCTCAATTCACCCCTCCACTTT
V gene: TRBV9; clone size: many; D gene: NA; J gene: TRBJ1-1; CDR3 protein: CASSVAGTNLGTEAFF; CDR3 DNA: TGTGCCAGCAGCGTAGCTGGCACGAACTTGGGGACTGAAGCTTTCTTT
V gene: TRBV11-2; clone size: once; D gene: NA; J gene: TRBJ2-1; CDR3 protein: CASSVGTTGEQFF; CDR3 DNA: TGTGCCAGCAGCGTCGGGACGACGGGTGAGCAGTTCTTC
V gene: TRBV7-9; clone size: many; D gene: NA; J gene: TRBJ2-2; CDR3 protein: CASSPGNTGELFF; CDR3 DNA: TGTGCCAGCAGCCCAGGGAACACCGGGGAGCTGTTTTTT
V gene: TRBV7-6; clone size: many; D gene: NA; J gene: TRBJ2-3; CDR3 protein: CASSLTGQGGIRGEADTQYF; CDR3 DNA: TGTGCTAGCAGCTTAACTGGGCAGGGGGGAATTAGGGGAGAGGCAGATACGCAGTATTTT
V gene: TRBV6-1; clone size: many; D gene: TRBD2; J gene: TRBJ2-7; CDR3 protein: CASRGGGVLSYEQYF; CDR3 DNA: TGTGCCAGCAGAGGCGGGGGGGTCCTCTCCTACGAGCAGTACTTC
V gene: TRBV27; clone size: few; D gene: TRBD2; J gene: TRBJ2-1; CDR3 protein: CASSPIAGGDHEQFF; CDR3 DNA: TGTGCCAGCAGTCCAATAGCGGGAGGGGACCATGAGCAGTTCTTC
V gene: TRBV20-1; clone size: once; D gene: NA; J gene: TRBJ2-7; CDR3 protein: CSARDQGREYEQYF; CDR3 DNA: TGCAGTGCTAGAGATCAGGGACGTGAGTACGAGCAGTACTTC
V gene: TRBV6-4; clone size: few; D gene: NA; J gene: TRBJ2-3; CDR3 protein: CASSPIGSSDTRYF; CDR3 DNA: TGTGCCAGCAGTCCTATCGGGAGTTCAGATACGCGGTATTTT
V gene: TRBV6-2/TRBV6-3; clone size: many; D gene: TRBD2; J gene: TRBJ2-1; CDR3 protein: CASSTRSRTSGRAHEQFF; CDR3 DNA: TGTGCCAGCAGTACCCGATCAAGGACTAGCGGGAGGGCCCATGAGCAGTTCTTC
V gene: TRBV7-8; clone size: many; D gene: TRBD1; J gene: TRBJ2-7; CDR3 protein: CASSKLTGSYEQYF; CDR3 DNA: TGTGCCAGCAGCAAGCTGACAGGGAGCTACGAGCAGTACTTC
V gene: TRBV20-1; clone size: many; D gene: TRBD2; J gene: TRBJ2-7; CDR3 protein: CSAVGTSAYEQYF; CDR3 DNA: TGCAGTGCGGTTGGGACTAGCGCCTACGAGCAGTACTTC